A single T cell receptor (beta chain) is shown here with its context. This clonotype turned up a few times. Its antigen has not been determined. Per-base quality was not reported, and no clone a single base away is much larger than it. This sample was taken from a study of identical twins (dated by TCRdb to between 2015 and 2016). A note on the overall study: TCR alpha and beta repertoires from monozygotic twins, unrelated adults of various ages and cord blood were deep-sequenced to test whether fetal clonotypes persist. To rule out contamination, the twin experiments were replicated at different times with different library preparation protocols.

The paper as a whole reports these results and caveats: Compared with coincidental sharing between unrelated individuals, out-of-frame TCR alpha sequences shared between twins had an excess of sequences with low generation probability. Abundant cord blood beta clonotypes had fewer insertions, young adult naive repertoires showed a similar but weaker trend, and memory repertoires showed no such trend. Because the same donors could not be followed over many years, the conclusions depended on cross-sectional statistical analysis. A weaker excess of twin sharing was found in beta out-of-frame sequences because the signal-to-noise ratio was lowered by fewer shared sequences. In monozygotic twins, out-of-frame TCR alpha sharing was systematically underestimated by recombination models, although the models agreed with sharing between unrelated individuals. Zero-insertion analyses could be partly confounded by invariant T cells such as MAIT and iNKT, though diverse VJ usage argued against such confounding for most clonotypes.

Every donor in the study was a healthy Caucasian. The twin cohort consisted of three pairs of female monozygotic twins, all aged about 18 to 29 years. Positive isolation kits from Invitrogen were used to isolate CD4+ and CD8+ T cell populations. Libraries were built with 5' RACE. Reads for this sample came from an Illumina HiSeq 2000. A universal primer binding site was introduced by template switching, and a unique molecular identifier was present in the final cDNA, enabling accurate counting of TCR cDNA molecules. First-strand cDNA for TCR alpha and beta chains was synthesized from specific primers in the conserved constant-segment region. Each cDNA library was double barcoded, with a SMART-Mk sample barcode plus Illumina barcodes, to control for contamination. TruSeq adapter sequences and Illumina sample barcodes were added in two successive PCR steps. Sequencing of the TCR alpha and beta cDNA libraries was done on the Illumina HiSeq platform using custom primers. The original methods were these. Raw reads were processed with MiGEC to extract unique molecular identifiers, and MiXCR was used to determine CDR3 positions. For each individual, recombination models were inferred using an EM algorithm with the repgenHMM and IGoR tools. The tcR package in R was used for shared clonotype analysis, with sharing normalized by the product of cloneset sizes. To study raw recombination without the effects of thymic and clonal selection, out-of-frame nonproductive sequences were analyzed. TCRdb passed the public sequencing reads through fastp at Q25 and MiXCR, retaining productive beta sequences. Each CDR3 protein appears once, grouped with its most common genes and DNA. The V and J calls here are based on TCRdb, not the publication. Across this sample there are hundreds of thousands of distinct CDR3 sequences, with around 24% seen only once. Around 0.47% of the sample goes to the ten largest clones.

These same data were also listed under a study on yellow fever vaccine responses in identical twins. As that second study puts it: The T cell response to vaccination in identical twins was reported by the authors to appear partly convergent and partly personalized. In identical twins, the study followed T cell clones that responded to the vaccine with precision.

Sequenced input: CD4+ T cells sorted from blood. The sequence was obtained from a woman between 18 and 30 years old in good health.

In nucleotide form, the sequence is TGTGCCAGCAAAAGAACAGTATTCCCTGAAGCTTTCTTT. It is translated as CASKRTVFPEAFF. This receptor chain uses TRBV6-1 and TRBJ1-1, with the D gene call left open. Including cysteine and phenylalanine, the CDR3 has 13 amino acids. Of all the DNA, just the CDR3 is kept, 39 bases in frame from base 1. Trimming at the junction amounts to 7 bases on V and 6 bases on J, and the germline ends lie 15 bases apart. In the germline V gene, CDR1 corresponds to MNHNS and CDR2 to SASEGT.